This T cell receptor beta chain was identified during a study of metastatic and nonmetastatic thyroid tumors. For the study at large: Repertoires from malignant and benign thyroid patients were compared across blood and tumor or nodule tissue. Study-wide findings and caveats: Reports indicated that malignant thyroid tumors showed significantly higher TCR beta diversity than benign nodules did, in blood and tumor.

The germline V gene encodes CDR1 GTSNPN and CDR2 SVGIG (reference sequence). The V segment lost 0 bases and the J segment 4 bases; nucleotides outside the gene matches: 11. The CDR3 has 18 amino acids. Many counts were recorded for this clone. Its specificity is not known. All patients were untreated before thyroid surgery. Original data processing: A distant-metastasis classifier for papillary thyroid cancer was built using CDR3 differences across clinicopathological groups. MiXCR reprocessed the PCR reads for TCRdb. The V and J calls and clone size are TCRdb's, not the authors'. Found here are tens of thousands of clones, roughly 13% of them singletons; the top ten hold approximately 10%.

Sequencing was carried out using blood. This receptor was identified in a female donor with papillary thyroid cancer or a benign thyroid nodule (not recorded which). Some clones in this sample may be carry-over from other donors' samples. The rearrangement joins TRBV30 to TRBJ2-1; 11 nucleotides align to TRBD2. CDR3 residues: CAWSVHGASGRSYNEQFF. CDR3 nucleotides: TGTGCCTGGAGTGTACATGGGGCTAGCGGGAGGTCATACAATGAGCAGTTCTTC. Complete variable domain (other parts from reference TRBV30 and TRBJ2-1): SQTIHQWPATLVQPVGSPLSLECTVEGTSNPNLYWYRQAAGRGLQLLFYSVGIGQISSEVPQNLSASRPQDRQFILSSKKLLLSDSGFYLCAWSVHGASGRSYNEQFFGPGTRLTVL.